This paragraph covers one T cell receptor beta chain sequence. The sample belongs to a study of cytomegalovirus exposure and HLA in healthy donors. V lost 0 bases to trimming and J lost 1 base, with 7 bases between them. CDR3 length: 14 amino acids. CDR1 is SGHTS, CDR2 YDEGEE, per germline. Both 60 Vbeta primers and 13 Jbeta primers went into the PCR. Some clones are missing from TCRdb's copy, which holds only in-frame ones; the method was immunoSEQ multiplex PCR. The top ten clones hold about 11% of a sample with 150,000 to 200,000 clones, about four fifths of them seen once. J is TRBJ1-2 and V is TRBV5-8; D is perhaps TRBD1 (6 bases). The sample comprised PBMCs. The receptor comes from a man aged 50-59 years in good health and CMV-seropositive. The CDR3 DNA reads TGTGCCAGCAGCTTGGAGGGACATAACTATGGCTACACCTTC. Translating gives CASSLEGHNYGYTF.